These T cell receptor beta chains were read from a single sample in a study. Sequencing used immunoSEQ multiplex PCR; TCRdb keeps in-frame clones, though not all of them. The sample carries around 50,000 clones, approximately 93% recorded once. Sequencing used PBMCs. All receptors come from a man aged 40-55 years with rheumatoid arthritis. The CDR3 runs from the conserved cysteine through the conserved F or W. A D gene is named only where the DNA matches it firmly. Where a row states a size, it is once, few, many or the class of an expanded clone; other rows omit it.

>TRBV6-2/TRBV6-3|13|-|-|TRBJ1-2
TGTGCCAGCAGTCCCGGACGGGGATGGGGCTACACCTTC
CASSPGRGWGYTF
>TRBV30|14|-|TRBD1|TRBJ2-2
TGTGCCTGGGGCCGGGACAGGAACACCGGGGAGCTGTTTTTT
CAWGRDRNTGELFF
>TRBV6-5|15|-|TRBD1|TRBJ2-1
TGTGCCAGCAGCAAGGACAGGTCTTCCTACAATGAGCAGTTCTTC
CASSKDRSSYNEQFF
>TRBV3-1/TRBV3-2|17|few|-|TRBJ2-6
TGTGCCAGCAGCCCGAACCTGGGGACCTCTGGGGCCAACGTCCTGACTTTC
CASSPNLGTSGANVLTF
>TRBV7-9|14|-|-|TRBJ2-3
TGTGCCAGCAGCTTAGTATCCGGTAGTGAGGAGGGACATTTT
CASSLVSGSEEGHF
>TRBV7-3|16|-|TRBD1|TRBJ2-5
TGTGCCAGCAGCCTCCCGGGACAGAAGTACCAAGAGACCCAGTACTTC
CASSLPGQKYQETQYF
>TRBV5-1|14|-|-|TRBJ1-3
TGCGCCAGCAGCTTGGAGGCCTCTGGAAACACCATATATTTT
CASSLEASGNTIYF
>TRBV7-9|16|-|-|TRBJ2-1
TGTGCCAGCAGCTTAGGAGGCCTCCACTCCATCAATGAGCAGTTCTTC
CASSLGGLHSINEQFF
>TRBV18|16|-|TRBD1|TRBJ1-2
TGTGCCAGCTCACCCCCGGGGACAGAATCTAACTATGGCTACACCTTC
CASSPPGTESNYGYTF
>TRBV2|14|once|-|TRBJ1-6
TGTGCCAGCAGTGGGGACACGGAGAATTCACCCCTCCACTTT
CASSGDTENSPLHF
>TRBV2|13|-|TRBD2|TRBJ2-7
TGTGCCAGCATGGGGACTAGCGGGAGCCGAGGGTACTTC
CASMGTSGSRGYF
>TRBV5-1|15|-|-|TRBJ1-4
TGCGCCAGCAGCCCGCAGGGAGACCCAAATGAAAAACTGTTTTTT
CASSPQGDPNEKLFF
>TRBV10-1|14|-|-|TRBJ2-7
TGCGCCAGCACAGGACAGTTTTTCTCCTACGAGCAGTACTTC
CASTGQFFSYEQYF
>TRBV29-1|13|-|-|TRBJ1-1
TGCAGCGTTCAGGGACGGATGAACACTGAAGCTTTCTTT
CSVQGRMNTEAFF
>TRBV5-8|15|-|-|TRBJ2-1
TGTGCCAGCAGCCGAACCGGGACTGTGGTTGATGAGCAGTTCTTC
CASSRTGTVVDEQFF
>TRBV5-1|15|-|-|TRBJ1-2
TGCGCCAGCAGCTTGACGGGGGGCGCGGTCTATGGCTACACCTTC
CASSLTGGAVYGYTF
>TRBV5-4|15|-|-|TRBJ1-2
TGTGCCAGCAGCTTGGCTTCGACAGCTTGGAGTGGCTACACCTTC
CASSLASTAWSGYTF
>TRBV6-5|14|-|-|TRBJ2-7
TGTGCCAGCAGACGGACCAGCTTAGGAAAAGAGCAGTACTTC
CASRRTSLGKEQYF
>TRBV20-1|11|-|-|TRBJ2-4
TGCAGTGCTATTAGAGAAAACATTCAGTACTTC
CSAIRENIQYF
>TRBV2|13|-|-|TRBJ2-4
TGTGCCAGCAGTGCGTGGAAGATGGACATTCAGTACTTC
CASSAWKMDIQYF